The entry that follows covers one T cell receptor (beta chain) sequence. This sample is part of a study of T cell changes during pregnancy in multiple sclerosis. Sequencing was performed with immunoSEQ multiplex PCR; in TCRdb, only in-frame clones are kept and a portion is missing. The sample carries around 50,000 clones, just over 90% recorded once. Looked up from germline, CDR1 is SGHNT and CDR2 is YYREEE (reference sequence). The CDR3 runs 13 residues. Between the trimmed V and J ends, which lost 4 bases and 5 bases, there was a span of 13 bases. The chain recombines TRBV5-4 with TRBJ2-7; TRBD1 is a possible D gene (5 bases). The source of this sequence is a female donor with multiple sclerosis, enrolled in a pregnancy study. Sample: CD8+ T cells from peripheral blood mononuclear cells, taken in the second trimester of pregnancy. The CDR3 DNA sequence: TGTGCCAGCAGCGTTAGGGGTTCCCACGAGCAGTACTTC. This sequence encodes CASSVRGSHEQYF.